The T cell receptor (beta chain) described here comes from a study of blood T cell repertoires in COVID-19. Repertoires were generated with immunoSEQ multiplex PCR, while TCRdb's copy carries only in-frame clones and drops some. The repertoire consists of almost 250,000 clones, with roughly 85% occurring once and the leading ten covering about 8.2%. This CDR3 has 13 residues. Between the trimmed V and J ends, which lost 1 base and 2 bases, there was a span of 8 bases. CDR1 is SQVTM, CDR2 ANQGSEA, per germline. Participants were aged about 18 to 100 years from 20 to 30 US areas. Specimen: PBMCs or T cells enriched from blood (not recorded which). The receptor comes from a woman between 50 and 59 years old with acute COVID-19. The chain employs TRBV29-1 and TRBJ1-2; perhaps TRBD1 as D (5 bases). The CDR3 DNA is TGCAGCGTTGAAGCCCCAGGGAACTATGGCTACACCTTC. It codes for CSVEAPGNYGYTF. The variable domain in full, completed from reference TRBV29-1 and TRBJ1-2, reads SAVISQKPSRDICQRGTSLTIQCQVDSQVTMMFWYRQQPGQSLTLIATANQGSEATYESGFVIDKFPISRPNLTFSTLTVSNMSPEDSSIYLCSVEAPGNYGYTFGSGTRLTVV.